This TCR beta chain comes out of a study of T cell repertoires in cytomegalovirus infection. This CDR3 contains 15 residues. Trimming took 4 bases from V and 1 from J; bases not matched to a gene: 8. Germline V gene lookup returns CDR1 SQVTM and CDR2 ANQGSEA. This clonotype turned up a few times. TCRdb re-derived calls from the reads in MiXCR, one entry per CDR3 protein. This table holds around 170,000 distinct CDR3 sequences, roughly an eighth found once. Sequenced sample: PBMCs. The chain employs TRBV29-1 and TRBJ1-1; TRBD1 matches 8 bases. This TCR was sampled from a human donor in good health (CMV status not recorded). Some clones in this sample may be carry-over from other donors' samples. CDR3: CSVATGGGRNTEAFF. CDR3 sequence (DNA): TGCAGCGTTGCCACAGGGGGGGGAAGGAACACTGAAGCTTTCTTT.